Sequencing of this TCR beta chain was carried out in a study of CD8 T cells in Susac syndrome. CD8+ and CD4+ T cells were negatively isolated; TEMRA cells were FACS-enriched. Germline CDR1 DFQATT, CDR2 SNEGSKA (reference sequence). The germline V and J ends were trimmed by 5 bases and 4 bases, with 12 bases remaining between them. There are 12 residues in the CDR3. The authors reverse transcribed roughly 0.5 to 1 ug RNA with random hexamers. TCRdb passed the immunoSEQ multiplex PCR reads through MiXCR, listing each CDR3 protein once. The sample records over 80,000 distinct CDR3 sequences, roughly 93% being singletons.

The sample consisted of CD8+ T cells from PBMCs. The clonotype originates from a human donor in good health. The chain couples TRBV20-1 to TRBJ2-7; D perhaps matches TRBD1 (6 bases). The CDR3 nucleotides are TGCAGTGCTTCGGACAGCACGTACGAGCAGTACTTC. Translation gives CSASDSTYEQYF.